These 22 T cell receptor beta chains were sequenced from one sample in a study of shared clonotypes between healthy human individuals. Sequenced by immunoSEQ multiplex PCR; TCRdb stores in-frame clones only, minus some. The sample carries 2 million or so clones, about 95% recorded once. Sequencing was done on a sample of naive CD4+ T cells sorted from blood. Subset defined: CD45RA+ positively selected. The receptors here all came from a man aged 18 to 35 in good health.

In nucleotides, the CDR3 is TGTGCCAGCAGTTACTCTGCGACTAGCACAGATACGCAGTATTTT. Amino acid sequence: CASSYSATSTDTQYF. The chain employs TRBV6-5 and TRBJ2-3; the D is unclear. Trimming shortened V by 0 bases and J by 0 bases, and 7 bases separated the two germline ends. Germline CDR1 MNHEY, CDR2 SVGAGI. The CDR3 loop spans 15 amino acids.

In this sample, this clone turned up once. The chain joins TRBV5-1 to TRBJ2-5; 9 nucleotides line up with TRBD1. After removal of 4 bases from V and 5 bases from J, the junction contained 6 bases not matched to a gene. The germline V gene encodes CDR1 SGHRS and CDR2 YFSETQ. CDR3 length: 14 residues. The CDR3 is CASSPSTGGETQYF. The CDR3 DNA reads TGCGCCAGCAGCCCCTCGACAGGGGGGGAGACCCAGTACTTC. Based on the CDR3 plus reference TRBV5-1 and TRBJ2-5, the full variable domain is KAGVTQTPRYLIKTRGQQVTLSCSPISGHRSVSWYQQTPGQGLQFLFEYFSETQRNKGNFPGRFSGRQFSNSRSEMNVSTLELGDSALYLCASSPSTGGETQYFGPGTRLLVL.

V and J are TRBV19 and TRBJ1-6, with D uncertain. The CDR3 totals 14 residues. Germline V CDR1 and CDR2: LNHDA, SQIVND (reference sequence). V gave up 4 bases and J gave up 11 bases, with 15 bases separating them. Written as DNA, the CDR3 is TGTGCCAGTAGTACAGGTTTGGTTGGACCACCCCTCCACTTT. Its protein is CASSTGLVGPPLHF.

V gene TRBV7-2 combines with J gene TRBJ2-1, with 7 bases that match TRBD2. V trimming: 2 bases; J trimming: 7 bases; junction bases outside the gene matches: 8. CDR1 and CDR2 (germline): SGHTA, FQGNSA. The CDR3 length is 15 residues. The CDR3 protein is CASSLMVAGMNEQFF. For the CDR3, the DNA is TGTGCCAGCAGCTTAATGGTAGCGGGCATGAATGAGCAGTTCTTC.

The CDR3 bases are TGTGCCAGCAGAGAGGGAACCTTCTCCTACGAGCAGTACTTC. Protein product: CASREGTFSYEQYF. This chain connects TRBV6-1 to TRBJ2-7, with D possibly matching TRBD2 (5 bases). Germline V CDR1 and CDR2: MNHNS, SASEGT. The ends were cut back, 6 bases at V and 0 bases at J, with 12 bases in the middle. The CDR3 extends over 14 amino acids.

Concerning this clone itself: A read error may explain this, as a much larger clone is one base away. The chain employs TRBV5-6 and TRBJ1-2; D perhaps matches TRBD1 (6 bases). The CDR3 is 12 residues long. V was cut by 4 bases and J by 7 bases, with 11 bases left in between. Per the germline V gene, CDR1 is SGHDT and CDR2 is YYEEEE. Here the CDR3 DNA reads TGTGCCAGCAGCACCCCAGGGGTTGGCTACACCTTC. This gives the protein CASSTPGVGYTF.

Points on this clone: The same CDR3 is also encoded by other DNA sequences in this sample. The rearrangement joins TRBV15 to TRBJ2-7; D is undetermined. The V gene's germline CDR1 is LNHNV and CDR2 YYDKDF (reference sequence). Trimming left V 0 bases short and J 3 bases short, with 6 bases between. The CDR3 spans 13 residues. CDR3 DNA: TGTGCCACCAGCAGAGATGTAAGCTACGAGCAGTACTTC. Its translation is CATSRDVSYEQYF.

The chain is built from TRBV19 and TRBJ1-4, with D perhaps matching TRBD1 (5 bases). The germline V gene has CDR1 LNHDA and CDR2 SQIVND (reference sequence). The V and J ends lost 0 bases and 8 bases respectively, with 7 bases between them. CDR3 length: 13 residues. The CDR3 spells CASSIDRGEKLFF. The CDR3 nucleotides are TGTGCCAGTAGTATAGATCGGGGGGAAAAACTGTTTTTT.

This rearrangement joins TRBV4-1 to TRBJ2-6; 11 bases are a match to TRBD2. Germline V CDR1 and CDR2: MGHRA, YSYEKL. J was trimmed by 0 bases and V by 2 bases; bases with no gene match: 9. CDR3 size: 20 residues. CDR3 DNA sequence: TGCGCCAGCAGCCAAACCCCTAGCGGGGGGACCGCCTCTGGGGCCAACGTCCTGACTTTC. Amino acid sequence: CASSQTPSGGTASGANVLTF.

There are a few counts of this clone. The genes are TRBV18 and TRBJ1-1, with 7 bases aligning to TRBD1. This CDR3 contains 16 residues. Germline V CDR1 and CDR2: KGHSH, LQKENI. J lost 0 bases, V lost 0 bases, and 4 bases had no gene match. CDR3 sequence (DNA): TGTGCCAGCTCACCACCCATAGGGACAGTGAACACTGAAGCTTTCTTT. Protein product: CASSPPIGTVNTEAFF. Full variable domain (rest looked up from reference TRBV18 and TRBJ1-1): NAGVMQNPRHLVRRRGQEARLRCSPMKGHSHVYWYRQLPEEGLKFMVYLQKENIIDESGMPKERFSAEFPKEGPSILRIQQVVRGDSAAYFCASSPPIGTVNTEAFFGQGTRLTVV.

The chain employs TRBV2 and TRBJ2-5; no definite D call. CDR3 length equals 17 residues. The germline gives CDR1 SNHLY, CDR2 FYNNEI. V shed 6 bases and J shed 3 bases, with 23 bases lying between them. CDR3 sequence (DNA): TGTGCCAGCAGCACGGGCCGAGCGATTTCCCTGAAAGAGACCCAGTACTTC. It is translated as CASSTGRAISLKETQYF. Based on the CDR3 plus reference TRBV2 and TRBJ2-5, the full variable domain is EPEVTQTPSHQVTQMGQEVILRCVPISNHLYFYWYRQILGQKVEFLVSFYNNEISEKSEIFDDQFSVERPDGSNFTLKIRSTKLEDSAMYFCASSTGRAISLKETQYFGPGTRLLVL.

This clone was seen just once. In DNA, the CDR3 is TGCGCCAGCAGCCCCAACTCCGGGTCCCCCGGAGTCTACGAGCAGTACTTC. Translation: CASSPNSGSPGVYEQYF. The V and J genes are TRBV5-1 and TRBJ2-7; D not certain. Looked up from germline, CDR1 is SGHRS and CDR2 is YFSETQ. The germline V and J ends were trimmed by 4 bases and 3 bases, with 23 bases remaining between them. The CDR3 runs to 17 residues.

V and J are TRBV11-2 and TRBJ2-5, with no clear D. The germline CDR1 and CDR2 sequences are SGHAT and FQNNGV. The CDR3 consists of 15 residues. Trimming removed 3 bases from V and 2 bases from J, with 13 bases in between. CDR3 amino acids: CASSFFPQFQETQYF. The CDR3 DNA reads TGTGCCAGCAGCTTTTTCCCTCAGTTTCAAGAGACCCAGTACTTC.

In the case of this clone: Other DNA variants within this sample encode the same CDR3. V is TRBV7-2 and J is TRBJ2-6; D not certain. CDR3 length: 15 amino acids. The ends were cut back, 0 bases at V and 0 bases at J, with 3 bases in the middle. Germline V lookup: CDR1 SGHTA, CDR2 FQGNSA. The CDR3 loop reads CASSLASSGANVLTF. CDR3 in DNA: TGTGCCAGCAGCTTAGCGAGCTCTGGGGCCAACGTCCTGACTTTC.

J is TRBJ2-5 and V is TRBV7-9; TRBD1 aligns across 10 bases. The germline gives CDR1 SEHNR, CDR2 FQNEAQ (reference sequence). V lost 5 bases to trimming and J lost 5 bases; unmatched junction nucleotides: 8. The CDR3 loop spans 15 amino acids. CDR3 bases: TGTGCCAGCAGCCTCGGGACAGGGGACACTGAGACCCAGTACTTC. It translates to CASSLGTGDTETQYF.

This clone was seen just once. V usage is TRBV6-1 and J usage is TRBJ1-5; the D gene is possibly TRBD1 (6 bases). The CDR3 is 15 amino acids. Looked up from germline, CDR1 is MNHNS and CDR2 is SASEGT. Trimming removed 2 bases from V and 5 bases from J, with 13 bases in between. CDR3 DNA: TGTGCCAGCAGTGAAACTGGGACAAGTTATCAGCCCCAGCATTTT. The encoded protein is CASSETGTSYQPQHF.

The rearrangement uses TRBV7-2 and TRBJ1-4, with TRBD1 identical over 8 bases. The V and J ends lost 5 bases and 7 bases, in that order; junction bases with no gene match: 9. CDR1 and CDR2 from the germline V gene are SGHTA and FQGNSA. The CDR3 is 15 residues long. This chain's CDR3 is CASSEQTGVLEKLFF. CDR3 bases: TGTGCCAGCAGCGAGCAGACAGGGGTACTTGAAAAACTGTTTTTT.

This clone appeared many times. The chain carries TRBV11-2 and TRBJ2-7, with a weak D call TRBD2 (7 bases). CDR3 length: 15 residues. Trimming pared 1 base from V and 2 bases from J, leaving 12 bases between. The germline V gene has CDR1 SGHAT and CDR2 FQNNGV. CDR3 residues: CASSLGYGGPYEQYF. CDR3 bases: TGTGCCAGCAGCTTAGGATACGGGGGGCCCTACGAGCAGTACTTC.

The J gene is TRBJ1-5, the V gene TRBV10-3, with D possibly matching TRBD1 (5 bases). The CDR3 is 15 residues long. Germline loops: CDR1 ENHRY, CDR2 SYGVKD. The V end was cut by 5 bases, the J end by 5 bases, with 16 bases between. The CDR3 loop reads CAISQKGGGDQPQHF. The DNA of the CDR3 is TGTGCCATCAGTCAAAAAGGCGGGGGGGATCAGCCCCAGCATTTT.

With respect to this clone: Other DNA sequences in this sample translate to the same CDR3. J is TRBJ1-3 and V is TRBV7-9; D is undetermined. Trimming pared 3 bases from V and 4 bases from J, leaving 10 bases between. The length of the CDR3 is 14 residues. Germline V gene data show CDR1 as SEHNR and CDR2 as FQNEAQ (reference sequence). CDR3 sequence: CASSLTGYGNTIYF. For the CDR3, the DNA is TGTGCCAGCAGCTTGACGGGGTACGGAAACACCATATATTTT.

This chain uses TRBV5-1 with TRBJ1-1, with D perhaps matching TRBD1 (6 bases). V was pared by 2 bases and J by 5 bases, with 10 bases between. The CDR3 loop spans 13 amino acids. Germline V gene sequence: CDR1 SGHRS, CDR2 YFSETQ. The CDR3 sequence is CASSFGGGTEAFF. The CDR3 DNA is TGCGCCAGCAGCTTCGGGGGCGGAACTGAAGCTTTCTTT.

The chain carries TRBV5-6 and TRBJ2-7; the D is unclear. The CDR3 spans 12 residues. CDR1 is SGHDT, CDR2 YYEEEE, per germline. The V end lost 5 bases, the J end lost 5 bases, and 11 bases lay between the germline ends. This CDR3 reads CASRTQLHEQYF. CDR3 sequence (DNA): TGTGCCAGCAGGACCCAGCTCCACGAGCAGTACTTC.